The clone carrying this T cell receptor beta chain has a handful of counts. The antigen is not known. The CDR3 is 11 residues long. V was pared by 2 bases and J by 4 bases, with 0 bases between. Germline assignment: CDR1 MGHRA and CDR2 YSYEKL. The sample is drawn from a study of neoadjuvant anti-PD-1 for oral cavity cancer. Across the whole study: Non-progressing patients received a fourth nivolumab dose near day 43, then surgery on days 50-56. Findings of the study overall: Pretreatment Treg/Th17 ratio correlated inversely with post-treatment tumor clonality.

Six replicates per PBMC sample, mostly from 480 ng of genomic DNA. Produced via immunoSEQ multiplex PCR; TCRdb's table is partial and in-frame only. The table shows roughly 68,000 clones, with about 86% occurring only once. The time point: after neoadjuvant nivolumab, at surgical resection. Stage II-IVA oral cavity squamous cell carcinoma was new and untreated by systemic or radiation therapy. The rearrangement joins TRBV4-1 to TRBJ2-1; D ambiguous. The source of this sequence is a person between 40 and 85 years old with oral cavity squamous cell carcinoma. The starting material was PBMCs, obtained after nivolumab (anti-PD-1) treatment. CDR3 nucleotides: TGCGCCAGCAGCCAATACAATGAGCAGTTCTTC. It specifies CASSQYNEQFF.